The 5 T cell receptor beta chains reported below all come from one sample, sequenced in a study of T-cell memory formation after mild COVID-19 (dated by TCRdb to about 2021). Libraries were prepared through 5' RACE. The instrument given in TCRdb is Illumina NovaSeq 6000. TCRdb reprocessed the public reads (quality trimming at Q25 with fastp, clone calling with MiXCR) and kept in-frame beta chains. Identical CDR3 protein sequences are pooled into one entry, listed with their most common genes and DNA. A total of around 310,000 distinct CDR3 sequences appear in this sample, roughly 13% of them only once. The ten largest clones capture around 20% of the sample. The sequenced sample was PBMCs or a T cell subset sorted from them (not recorded which). These receptors were collected from a man younger than 35 who had mild COVID-19 (a few samples of this study predate the infection). The sample titles of this study are shuffled in the database, so cell type and time point are left out; the donor was told from shared clones.

This chain connects TRBV5-1 to TRBJ2-6; D not resolved. V lost 4 bases and J lost 0, with 11 bases in between. This CDR3 region has 16 residues. Germline lookup yields CDR1 SGHRS and CDR2 YFSETQ. CDR3 protein: CASSLQTDSGANVLTF. CDR3 nucleotide sequence: TGCGCCAGCAGCCTCCAGACGGACTCTGGGGCCAACGTCCTGACTTTC.

The chain combines TRBV7-8 with TRBJ1-5, with D possibly being TRBD1 (5 bases). V was cut by 7 bases and J by 0 bases, with 22 bases left in between. Germline-derived CDR1 and CDR2 are SGHVS and FQNEAQ. This CDR3 comprises 18 residues. CDR3 bases: TGTGCCAGCACCTTCCTTTCCGGGACGGGCTATAGCAATCAGCCCCAGCATTTT. Translated: CASTFLSGTGYSNQPQHF.

This clonotype was recorded at least ten times. V and J are TRBV7-9 and TRBJ2-7, with TRBD2 matching over 12 bases. Germline CDR1 and CDR2: SEHNR and FQNEAQ (reference sequence). The CDR3 loop spans 14 amino acids. After removal of 6 bases from V and 6 bases from J, the junction contained 6 bases not matched to a gene. This CDR3 is CASSPPGLAGEQYV. CDR3 bases: TGTGCCAGCAGTCCTCCGGGACTAGCGGGCGAGCAGTACGTC.

This clonotype has only a few counts. The chain uses TRBV5-1 and TRBJ2-6; no definite D call. V dropped 0 bases and J dropped 2 bases, with 15 bases sitting between them. Germline V gene data show CDR1 as SGHRS and CDR2 as YFSETQ. This CDR3 is built from 18 residues. CDR3 residues: CASSLEGQNNPGANVLTF. The CDR3 DNA is TGCGCCAGCAGCTTGGAGGGCCAGAACAACCCTGGGGCCAACGTCCTGACTTTC.

At least ten counts were recorded for this clonotype. J is TRBJ2-7 and V is TRBV2; D perhaps matches TRBD1 (5 bases). The CDR3 spans 12 residues. The V gene lost 5 bases and the J gene lost 1 base, with 6 bases spanning the gap. In germline, CDR1 is SNHLY, CDR2 FYNNEI. As DNA, the CDR3 is TGTGCCAGCAGTTCAGGGTCCTACGAGCAGTACGTC. This codes for CASSSGSYEQYV.